The 12 T cell receptor beta chains in this list originate from one sample, sequenced in a study of blood T cells in healthy people across ages. A sample-barcoded 5' primer and a J-beta primer mix were used in a second PCR of roughly 7 to 11 cycles. TCRdb used MiXCR to reprocess the 5' RACE reads, holding one entry per CDR3 protein. The sample has 760,000 or so distinct CDR3 sequences; roughly 25% are singletons. These same data were also listed under a study on T cells of mothers and their children.

The sequenced material came from blood. These receptors came from a boy younger than 18 in good health.

The J gene is TRBJ2-1, the V gene TRBV5-5, with D possibly matching TRBD2 (5 bases). This CDR3 is 15 amino acids long. Germline-derived CDR1 and CDR2 are SGHKS and YYEKEE (reference sequence). V was pared by 1 base and J by 3 bases, with 11 bases between. In nucleotides, the CDR3 is TGTGCCAGCAGCTTGTCGGGGAACATCTACAATGAGCAGTTCTTC. Translating it yields CASSLSGNIYNEQFF.

The CDR3 DNA reads as TGTGCCTGTGGGGGACTAGCGGGAGCCTACGAGCAGTACTTC. As protein: CACGGLAGAYEQYF. The V call is TRBV28, the J call TRBJ2-7, with 14 nucleotides matching TRBD2. V was clipped by 11 bases and J by 2 bases; unmatched bases: 5. The CDR3 consists of 14 residues. Germline V gives CDR1 MDHEN, CDR2 SYDVKM.

Only a few counts were recorded for this clonotype. J is TRBJ2-5 and V is TRBV29-1, with a possible D match to TRBD1 (6 bases). The germline CDR1 and CDR2 sequences are SQVTM and ANQGSEA. The CDR3 covers 13 residues. The V end lost 7 bases, the J end lost 5 bases, and 17 bases lay between the germline ends. CDR3 DNA sequence: TGCAGCGCAAGGGGGACCCTTCGGGAGACCCAGTACTTC. Its protein product is CSARGTLRETQYF.

CDR3 sequence (DNA): TGCGCCAGCGGATTAGGAACGGGGCCCGTTGAGCAGTTCTTC. It codes for CASGLGTGPVEQFF. The chain is built from TRBV5-1 and TRBJ2-1; D assignment may be TRBD1 or TRBD2 (5 bases each). The germline V and J ends were trimmed by 7 bases and 9 bases, with 20 bases remaining between them. Germline V CDR1 and CDR2: SGHRS, YFSETQ. The CDR3 contains 14 residues.

CDR3 region: CASSPGFGGDEQYF. CDR3 nucleotides: TGCGCCAGCAGCCCGGGATTTGGCGGCGACGAGCAGTACTTC. The V and J genes are TRBV4-3 and TRBJ2-7; a possible D gene is TRBD2 (5 bases). The germline V and J ends were trimmed by 4 bases and 5 bases, with 15 bases remaining between them. The CDR3 loop spans 14 amino acids. Per the germline V gene, CDR1 is LGHNA and CDR2 is YSLEER.

The chain joins TRBV7-2 to TRBJ2-5, with D perhaps matching TRBD1 (5 bases). The DNA end is a closer match to TRBJ2-7, so the J assignment may be wrong. The CDR3 extends over 13 amino acids. CDR1 is SGHTA, CDR2 FQGNSA, per germline. CDR3 nucleotide sequence: TGTGCCAGCAGCCCTAGGGGCCACCACGAGCAGTACTTC. As protein: CASSPRGHHEQYF.

The table lists this clonotype with a few counts. This sequence joins TRBV10-3 and TRBJ1-2; possible D gene TRBD1, 6 bases. The CDR3 contains 14 residues. Germline CDR1 reads ENHRY; CDR2 reads SYGVKD. Trimming took 6 bases from V and 3 from J, leaving 14 bases between them. The CDR3 loop reads CAISPQGMDYGYTF. The CDR3 DNA follows: TGTGCCATCAGCCCTCAGGGGATGGACTATGGCTACACCTTC.

Ten or more counts support this clonotype. The chain combines TRBV29-1 with TRBJ2-2; D gene ambiguous. Trimming stripped 3 bases from V and 4 bases from J, with 12 bases between. The CDR3 is 14 amino acids. The germline V gene has CDR1 SQVTM and CDR2 ANQGSEA. The CDR3 coding sequence is TGCAGCGTTGATCTCTTAGACGGCACCGGGGAGCTGTTTTTT. Its translation: CSVDLLDGTGELFF.

There are a few counts of this clonotype. V and J are TRBV29-1 and TRBJ2-7; D is possibly TRBD1 (5 bases). The CDR3 contains 14 residues. Germline-derived CDR1 and CDR2 are SQVTM and ANQGSEA. Trimming cost V 4 bases and J 0 bases, with 13 bases left between them. DNA of the CDR3: TGCAGCGTTGCATTGGCACAGGACTCCTACGAGCAGTACTTC. Its protein product is CSVALAQDSYEQYF.

In its sample, this clonotype was seen a few times. The chain recombines TRBV7-9 with TRBJ2-5; 11 bases fit TRBD2. The CDR3 consists of 14 residues. In germline, CDR1 is SEHNR, CDR2 FQNEAQ (reference sequence). The trim removed 5 bases at V and 5 bases at J, leaving 4 bases unmatched. The CDR3 nucleotides are TGTGCCAGCAGCGATCCTAGCGGGAGGGAGACCCAGTACTTC. As protein: CASSDPSGRETQYF.

This clonotype has only a few counts. The gene calls are TRBV5-1 and TRBJ2-1; 8 bases line up with TRBD2. CDR1 and CDR2 (germline): SGHRS, YFSETQ. V lost 3 bases and J lost 3; bases outside the gene matches: 5. This CDR3 has 15 amino acids. The CDR3 loop is CASSSGLARYNEQFF. The DNA of the CDR3 is TGCGCCAGCAGCTCCGGACTAGCTCGCTACAATGAGCAGTTCTTC.

This clonotype was observed a few times. The chain joins TRBV24-1 to TRBJ2-1; D gene uncertain. The end of the DNA aligns better with TRBJ2-5, so the J call may be wrong. Germline V gives CDR1 KGHDR, CDR2 SFDVKD. The CDR3 runs to 13 residues. CDR3: CATSDSKVETQYF. The CDR3 coding sequence is TGTGCCACCAGTGATTCAAAGGTAGAGACCCAGTACTTC.